These 20 T cell receptor beta chains share one sample of origin, sequenced in a study of CD8 T cells in ankylosing spondylitis. TCRdb ran MiXCR on the 5' RACE reads and lists one entry per CDR3 protein. This sample has 25,000 to 40,000 distinct CDR3 sequences, with about 7.2% found just once. Sequencing used blood, either unsorted or a sorted T cell fraction (not recorded which). The receptors here all came from a male donor with ankylosing spondylitis or in good health (not recorded which).

This clonotype showed up many times. This chain joins TRBV5-1 and TRBJ2-1; D call uncertain. The CDR3 covers 17 residues. Germline CDR1 SGHRS, CDR2 YFSETQ. With 0 bases removed from V and 3 bases from J, the gap between germline ends came to 16 bases. The CDR3 nucleotides read TGCGCCAGCAGCTTGGTCTTCATGCCAGAGAGCTACAATGAGCAGTTCTTC. Protein: CASSLVFMPESYNEQFF. Variable domain in full (rest from reference TRBV5-1 and TRBJ2-1): KAGVTQTPRYLIKTRGQQVTLSCSPISGHRSVSWYQQTPGQGLQFLFEYFSETQRNKGNFPGRFSGRQFSNSRSEMNVSTLELGDSALYLCASSLVFMPESYNEQFFGPGTRLTVL.

This clonotype was detected only a few times. The chain carries TRBV2 and TRBJ2-3, with D perhaps matching TRBD2 (5 bases). The CDR3 is made up of 13 amino acids. The ends were cut back, 5 bases at V and 8 bases at J, with 14 bases in the middle. CDR1 is SNHLY and CDR2 is FYNNEI in the germline V gene. The DNA for the CDR3 is TGTGCCAGCAGTTCCCTACTAGAGTCTACGCAGTATTTT. The encoded protein is CASSSLLESTQYF.

This clonotype was found many times. The chain has TRBV24-1 and TRBJ1-5, with D perhaps matching TRBD1 (6 bases). The CDR3 has 14 residues. Per germline, CDR1 KGHDR and CDR2 SFDVKD. V lost 3 bases to trimming and J lost 6 bases, with 11 bases between them. CDR3 sequence: CATSDPTGFQPQHF. The CDR3, as DNA: TGTGCCACCAGTGATCCCACAGGGTTTCAGCCCCAGCATTTT.

This clonotype was picked up many times. This chain links TRBV6-1 with TRBJ1-1; D remains unclear. There are 16 residues in the CDR3. Germline CDR1 and CDR2: MNHNS and SASEGT. Trimming shortened V by 7 bases and J by 0 bases, and 18 bases separated the two germline ends. For the CDR3, the DNA is TGTGCCAGCACCACCCTTCGTAGGGAATTGAACACTGAAGCTTTCTTT. Protein: CASTTLRRELNTEAFF.

This clonotype was recorded many times. This chain uses TRBV20-1 with TRBJ2-1; 11 nucleotides align to TRBD2. Germline V gives CDR1 DFQATT, CDR2 SNEGSKA (reference sequence). CDR3 length: 15 amino acids. Trimming at V came to 3 bases and at J to 4 bases, leaving 5 bases not matched to a gene. CDR3 in amino acids: CSASPLAGGYNEQFF. The CDR3 DNA reads as TGCAGTGCTAGCCCCCTAGCGGGAGGTTACAATGAGCAGTTCTTC.

This chain uses TRBV2 with TRBJ2-2; D gene unclear. CDR1 SNHLY and CDR2 FYNNEI come from the germline V gene. The germline V and J ends were trimmed by 7 bases and 7 bases, with 4 bases remaining between them. The CDR3 runs 10 residues. The CDR3 DNA sequence: TGTGCCAGCAAGGGCGGGGAGCTGTTTTTT. Its protein is CASKGGELFF.

This clonotype showed up many times. In DNA, the CDR3 is TGTGCCAGCAGTTTGCCCCTGGGACTTTCTAGCAATCAGCCCCAGCATTTT. As protein: CASSLPLGLSSNQPQHF. V usage is TRBV28 and J usage is TRBJ1-5; possibly TRBD1 for D (5 bases). The CDR3 contains 17 residues. From germline, CDR1 is MDHEN and CDR2 SYDVKM. V lost 3 bases and J lost 0, with 15 bases in between.

The sample holds many counts of this clonotype. The gene calls are TRBV5-1 and TRBJ1-2; 8 nucleotides agree with TRBD1. Unmatched junction bases numbered 1, after V lost 0 bases and J lost 6 bases. Germline lookup yields CDR1 SGHRS and CDR2 YFSETQ. The CDR3 covers 13 residues. The CDR3 DNA is TGCGCCAGCAGCTTGGGACAGGGGAATGGCTACACCTTC. Amino acids: CASSLGQGNGYTF.

The chain employs TRBV6-5 and TRBJ1-1; D is perhaps TRBD1 (6 bases). This CDR3 is 13 amino acids long. From germline, CDR1 is MNHEY and CDR2 SVGAGI. V dropped 0 bases and J dropped 4 bases, with 6 bases sitting between them. CDR3 loop: CASSYSGGTEAFF. DNA for the CDR3: TGTGCCAGCAGTTACTCAGGGGGCACTGAAGCTTTCTTT.

This clonotype has at least ten counts. The chain is built from TRBV7-6 and TRBJ2-1; a possible D gene is TRBD1 (6 bases). V lost 5 bases, J lost 0 bases, and 11 bases lay in between. Germline V gene sequence: CDR1 SGHVS, CDR2 FNYEAQ. This CDR3 is 15 amino acids long. The CDR3, as DNA: TGTGCCAGCAGCCCGGACAGTCTCTCCTACAATGAGCAGTTCTTC. Protein sequence: CASSPDSLSYNEQFF.

This clonotype appeared many times. V usage is TRBV29-1 and J usage is TRBJ1-1; D remains unclear. The V and J ends lost 3 bases and 11 bases respectively, with 13 bases between them. The CDR3 is 11 residues long. Germline CDR1 reads SQVTM; CDR2 reads ANQGSEA. The CDR3 reads CSVEAGPGAFF. The CDR3 DNA reads as TGCAGCGTTGAGGCCGGGCCGGGGGCTTTCTTT.

This clonotype was picked up many times. The chain uses TRBV20-1 and TRBJ2-3, with D maybe TRBD2 (5 bases). The CDR3 loop spans 14 amino acids. Germline-derived CDR1 and CDR2 are DFQATT and SNEGSKA (reference sequence). The V end lost 1 base, the J end lost 2 bases, and 10 bases lay between the germline ends. CDR3 amino acids: CSARGGLFTDTQYF. CDR3 coding DNA: TGCAGTGCTAGAGGTGGACTTTTCACAGATACGCAGTATTTT.

This clonotype was seen at least ten times. The chain has TRBV3-1 and TRBJ2-2, with D unclear. Trimming left V 0 bases short and J 5 bases short, with 13 bases between. There are 16 residues in the CDR3. The V gene's germline CDR1 is LGHDT and CDR2 YNNKEL (reference sequence). CDR3 in amino acids: CASSQEWNEVTGELFF. The CDR3 nucleotides read TGTGCCAGCAGCCAAGAGTGGAACGAGGTGACCGGGGAGCTGTTTTTT.

The table lists this clonotype with many counts. V is TRBV12-3 or TRBV12-4 and J is TRBJ2-7; 7 bases match TRBD2. The CDR3 runs to 16 residues. V was pared by 5 bases and J by 1 base, with 11 bases of the junction left unmatched. The CDR3 sequence: CASSPRLAEFSYEQYF. The CDR3 DNA is TGTGCCAGCAGTCCCCGGCTAGCGGAGTTTTCCTACGAGCAGTACTTC.

In this sample, this clonotype turned up many times. Here the CDR3 DNA reads TGTGCCAGCAGTTACTTCTCTGTGCAGTTCTTC. Protein product: CASSYFSVQFF. This chain connects TRBV6-2 or TRBV6-3 to TRBJ2-1; no clear D. The germline V and J ends were trimmed by 1 base and 12 bases, with 7 bases remaining between them. Germline CDR1 is MNHEY and CDR2 is SVGEGT. The CDR3 contains 11 residues.

This clonotype occurred many times. The gene calls are TRBV20-1 and TRBJ1-1; TRBD1 agrees at 7 bases. This CDR3 comprises 13 residues. V was clipped by 2 bases and J by 4 bases; unmatched bases: 4. Germline CDR1 reads DFQATT; CDR2 reads SNEGSKA (reference sequence). The CDR3: CSARTSGGTEAFF. CDR3 bases: TGCAGTGCTAGAACCTCAGGGGGCACTGAAGCTTTCTTT.

This clonotype occurred many times. The chain uses TRBV10-3 and TRBJ2-2, with a tentative D call TRBD1 (6 bases). The CDR3 runs to 14 residues. Trimming removed 11 bases from V and 1 base from J, with 14 bases in between. CDR1 is ENHRY and CDR2 is SYGVKD in the germline V gene. The CDR3 DNA sequence: TGTGCCTCCTCCCAGGGGATGAACACCGGGGAGCTGTTTTTT. Translating it yields CASSQGMNTGELFF.

This clonotype was detected ten times or more. This sequence joins TRBV20-1 and TRBJ1-1; TRBD1 agrees at 9 bases. Germline assignment: CDR1 DFQATT and CDR2 SNEGSKA (reference sequence). V lost 3 bases, J lost 1 base, and 6 bases stayed unmatched. The CDR3 runs to 15 residues. The CDR3: CSAREPGQGNTEAFF. The CDR3 coding sequence is TGCAGTGCTAGGGAGCCGGGACAGGGGAACACTGAAGCTTTCTTT.

This clonotype has ten or more counts. The J gene is TRBJ2-5, the V gene TRBV12-3 or TRBV12-4; a weak D match, TRBD2 (5 bases). This CDR3 region has 15 residues. Trimming removed 6 bases at V and 1 base at J, with 15 bases between. CDR3 region: CASRKDFGPQETQYF. The CDR3 bases are TGTGCCAGCAGGAAGGACTTCGGGCCCCAAGAGACCCAGTACTTC.

This clonotype appeared many times. The V call is TRBV29-1, the J call TRBJ2-2, with D maybe TRBD2 (6 bases). V gave up 8 bases and J gave up 5 bases, with 15 bases separating them. Per the germline V gene, CDR1 is SQVTM and CDR2 is ANQGSEA. The CDR3 has 13 residues. The CDR3: CSSRTTGTGELFF. The CDR3 DNA sequence: TGCAGCTCTCGGACTACCGGAACCGGGGAGCTGTTTTTT.